This T cell receptor beta chain is from a study of T cell repertoires in cytomegalovirus infection (dated by TCRdb to between 2018 and 2021). As for the study more broadly: The peptide stimulations were aimed at well-studied HLA-B-restricted epitopes as well as recently identified HLA-C-restricted CMV epitopes, whose presentation resists viral immunomodulation. Because public TCR beta signatures pointed to carriage of CMV infection together with the matching HLA type, the HLA type of each donor mattered for the analysis.

General study outcomes and caveats: In both this cohort and an independent cohort of 352 donors, the cumulative frequency of public TCR beta family members distinguished carriers of CMV infection plus the relevant HLA type. The ex vivo response was dominated by HLA-C-restricted CMV-specific TCR beta clonotypes, which also provided the single most frequent clonotype in two of eight donors.

TCRdb records Illumina HiSeq 1500 as the sequencer. The public reads were reprocessed in TCRdb via fastp at Q25 and MiXCR, keeping in-frame beta chains. Rows are combined by CDR3 protein, so each entry shows the most common genes and DNA. The sample table shows about a million distinct CDR3 sequences, and 31% are seen once. The biggest ten clones account for over 12% of the sample. CDR1 and CDR2 (MDHEN, SYDVKM) derive from the germline V gene. Inclusive of the bounding cysteine and phenylalanine, the CDR3 is 15 residues long. Only the CDR3 region is kept as DNA, spanning 45 bases read in frame from base 1. With respect to this clonotype: The antigen it recognizes is unknown. Base qualities are missing; no much larger clone stands one base away.

The meaning of the sample's treatment or condition label: in vitro stimulation with specific CMV peptide epitopes to enrich CMV-specific T cells. The chain couples TRBV28 to TRBJ1-5, and the D gene may be TRBD1, 6 bases matching. This sequence originates from a human donor in good health (CMV status not recorded). Some clones in this sample may be carry-over from other donors' samples. The sequencing used cultured CD8+ T cells from PBMCs, collected from culture after CMV antigen stimulation. CDR3 reads: CATETTGSGIRPQHF. The DNA sequence reads TGTGCTACAGAGACGACAGGTTCGGGTATTCGGCCCCAGCATTTT.